Following are 30 T cell receptor beta chains from one sample sequenced in a study of blood T cell repertoires in COVID-19. Method: immunoSEQ multiplex PCR; TCRdb's copy keeps in-frame clones and lacks some. The sample holds roughly 130,000 clones, more than 70% seen once. The specimen was peripheral blood. These receptors all come from a woman aged 25 to 39 who had recovered from COVID-19.

The chain couples TRBV6-5 to TRBJ2-3; 9 bases match TRBD2. V shed 6 bases and J 12 bases; nucleotides not matched to a gene: 10. CDR3 size: 13 residues. Germline V gives CDR1 MNHEY, CDR2 SVGAGI. DNA for the CDR3: TGTGCCAGCAGCCTCCGGTGGACTAGCGAACAGTATTTT. Its translation: CASSLRWTSEQYF.

Only a few counts were recorded for this clone. The chain couples TRBV2 to TRBJ2-2; tentative D call: TRBD1 (5 bases). Germline V lookup: CDR1 SNHLY, CDR2 FYNNEI. The CDR3 contains 15 residues. V was pared by 4 bases and J by 0 bases, with 9 bases between. The CDR3 sequence is CASSAQGTNTGELFF. The CDR3 nucleotides read TGTGCCAGCAGTGCCCAGGGTACGAACACCGGGGAGCTGTTTTTT.

The chain employs TRBV6-6 and TRBJ1-1, with TRBD1 as a possible D gene (6 bases). The CDR3 has 15 amino acids. The germline CDR1 and CDR2 sequences are MNHNY and SVGAGI (reference sequence). V lost 2 bases to trimming and J lost 0 bases, with 10 bases between them. In nucleotides, the CDR3 is TGTGCCAGCAGTTACGTGACAGGAATGAACACTGAAGCTTTCTTT. This sequence encodes CASSYVTGMNTEAFF.

J is TRBJ1-1 and V is TRBV19; the match to TRBD1 covers 7 bases. The CDR3 is made up of 15 amino acids. Trimming at V came to 0 bases and at J to 1 base, leaving 2 bases not matched to a gene. CDR1 and CDR2 from the germline V gene are LNHDA and SQIVND (reference sequence). CDR3 nucleotide sequence: TGTGCCAGTAGTATAGATAGGGACAGGAACACTGAAGCTTTCTTT. Its protein is CASSIDRDRNTEAFF.

The rearrangement links TRBV5-1 to TRBJ2-7, with D maybe TRBD1 (5 bases). The CDR3 is 16 residues long. From germline, CDR1 is SGHRS and CDR2 YFSETQ. The V and J ends lost 0 bases and 0 bases respectively, with 13 bases between them. Written as DNA, the CDR3 is TGCGCCAGCAGCTTGGTGGCAGGGATTAGCTCCTACGAGCAGTACTTC. Protein: CASSLVAGISSYEQYF.

V and J are TRBV5-4 and TRBJ2-3; the D gene is possibly TRBD1 (6 bases). Germline values: CDR1 SGHNT, CDR2 YYREEE (reference sequence). The CDR3 is 15 residues long. Here the CDR3 DNA reads TGTGCGGGGAGAGATTGGACAGCCCCCACAGATACGCAGTATTTT. Translation: CAGRDWTAPTDTQYF.

The chain joins TRBV6-5 to TRBJ1-2; D ambiguous. Germline CDR1 and CDR2: MNHEY and SVGAGI. The CDR3 runs to 14 residues. The germline V and J ends were trimmed by 2 bases and 6 bases, with 13 bases remaining between them. CDR3 DNA sequence: TGTGCCAGCAGTTACGGCCCTGCTCCAAATGGCTACACCTTC. The encoded protein is CASSYGPAPNGYTF.

The table lists this clone with a few counts. The chain joins TRBV5-3 to TRBJ1-6; 9 nucleotides agree with TRBD1. TRBV5-3 is an ORF, with its function uncertain. The CDR3 is 14 amino acids. With V trimmed by 6 bases and J by 10 bases, 8 bases remained unmatched. CDR3 residues: CARNLGTGNSPLHF. The CDR3 nucleotides are TGTGCCAGAAACCTGGGGACAGGGAACTCACCCCTCCACTTT.

V usage is TRBV6-1 and J usage is TRBJ1-6, with D perhaps TRBD1 (5 bases). Between the trimmed V and J ends, which lost 3 bases and 6 bases, there was a span of 15 bases. The CDR3 extends over 16 amino acids. The germline gives CDR1 MNHNS, CDR2 SASEGT. Written as DNA, the CDR3 is TGTGCCAGCAGTGAGAGAGCGACAGCCTCTAATTCACCCCTCCACTTT. It is translated as CASSERATASNSPLHF.

This clone showed up just once. This chain links TRBV11-2 with TRBJ2-7; TRBD1 aligns across 7 bases. The CDR3 is 18 amino acids. With 5 bases clipped from V and 1 base from J, the junction kept 17 bases outside the gene matches. The germline CDR1 and CDR2 sequences are SGHAT and FQNNGV. CDR3 in amino acids: CASSLTITDRVKSYEQYF. Written as DNA, the CDR3 is TGTGCCAGCAGCCTCACGATCACCGACAGGGTAAAGTCCTACGAGCAGTACTTC.

This clone is a singleton in its sample. DNA of the CDR3: TGTGCCAGTACCGGTGGGGACAGGGACTCATACGAGCAGTACTTC. Amino acids: CASTGGDRDSYEQYF. J is TRBJ2-7 and V is TRBV19, with TRBD1 matching 9 bases. V lost 7 bases to trimming and J lost 4 bases; unmatched junction nucleotides: 11. The CDR3 has 15 residues. Germline values: CDR1 LNHDA, CDR2 SQIVND (reference sequence).

This chain joins TRBV7-2 and TRBJ1-6, with 7 bases matching TRBD1. V lost 4 bases to trimming and J lost 9 bases; unmatched junction nucleotides: 6. Per germline, CDR1 SGHTA and CDR2 FQGNSA. The CDR3 spans 14 residues. The chain's CDR3 is CASSSDRVTSPLHF. CDR3 sequence (DNA): TGTGCCAGCAGCTCCGACAGGGTTACTTCACCCCTCCACTTT.

This clone was found once. V usage is TRBV2 and J usage is TRBJ2-3, with 14 bases lining up with TRBD2. The CDR3 consists of 15 residues. Germline loops: CDR1 SNHLY, CDR2 FYNNEI. With V trimmed by 7 bases and J by 3 bases, 3 bases remained unmatched. The DNA of the CDR3 is TGTGCCAGCATCGGACTAGCGGGGGGAACAGATACGCAGTATTTT. This encodes CASIGLAGGTDTQYF.

The chain recombines TRBV29-1 with TRBJ1-1, with D possibly TRBD1 on 5 matching bases. V dropped 5 bases and J dropped 4 bases, with 14 bases sitting between them. CDR3 length: 13 residues. The germline V gene encodes CDR1 SQVTM and CDR2 ANQGSEA. As DNA, the CDR3 is TGCAGCGTTTCCCCGGGCGGGGCCACTGAAGCTTTCTTT. Translating gives CSVSPGGATEAFF.

In this sample, this clone turned up a few times. The rearrangement uses TRBV27 and TRBJ2-5; 8 bases are a match to TRBD2. Germline V gene lookup returns CDR1 MNHEY and CDR2 SMNVEV (reference sequence). V trimming: 4 bases; J trimming: 7 bases; junction bases outside the gene matches: 8. This CDR3 is 14 amino acids long. The CDR3 DNA follows: TGTGCCAGCAGTTCAATAGCGGGGCCGTGGACCCAGTACTTC. Translating it yields CASSSIAGPWTQYF.

V and J are TRBV9 and TRBJ2-3; D gene unclear. The germline CDR1 and CDR2 sequences are SGDLS and YYNGEE. This CDR3 contains 12 residues. V lost 4 bases, J lost 2 bases, and 5 bases lay in between. CDR3 bases: TGTGCCAGCAGCACAAACACAGATACGCAGTATTTT. Translated: CASSTNTDTQYF.

This chain joins TRBV2 and TRBJ1-2; possible D gene TRBD1, 6 bases. The germline V gene encodes CDR1 SNHLY and CDR2 FYNNEI. With 6 bases removed from V and 4 bases from J, the gap between germline ends came to 12 bases. This CDR3 is 13 amino acids long. CDR3 amino acids: CASRLGQPYGYTF. CDR3 DNA: TGTGCCAGCAGACTCGGACAGCCCTATGGCTACACCTTC.

The rearrangement uses TRBV10-2 and TRBJ2-7, with 7 bases fitting TRBD1. V shed 1 base, J shed 4 bases, and the junction held 1 base outside the gene matches. CDR1 is WSHSY and CDR2 is SAAADI in the germline V gene. The CDR3 length is 13 residues. The CDR3, as DNA: TGCGCCAGCAGTGAGTACAGGGGATACGAGCAGTACTTC. Encoded protein: CASSEYRGYEQYF.

This clone showed up just a few times. This sequence joins TRBV6-5 and TRBJ1-1; tentatively, D is TRBD1 (6 bases). V was cut by 4 bases and J by 4 bases, with 13 bases left in between. Germline values: CDR1 MNHEY, CDR2 SVGAGI. The CDR3 length is 14 residues. CDR3 DNA sequence: TGTGCCAGCAGTTCCCCGAGGGGGACCACTGAAGCTTTCTTT. Residues: CASSSPRGTTEAFF.

The chain links TRBV6-4 to TRBJ2-3, with 14 bases that match TRBD2. After removal of 6 bases from V and 5 bases from J, the junction contained 1 base not matched to a gene. In germline, CDR1 is MRHNA, CDR2 SNTAGT. The CDR3 loop spans 14 amino acids. The CDR3 sequence is CASSGLAGGDTQYF. The CDR3 DNA reads TGTGCCAGCAGCGGACTAGCGGGAGGAGATACGCAGTATTTT.

In this sample, this clone turned up once. The V gene is TRBV12-3 or TRBV12-4, the J gene TRBJ2-3, with TRBD2 matching over 8 bases. The CDR3 length is 13 residues. Unmatched junction bases numbered 3, after V lost 6 bases and J lost 4 bases. The CDR3 DNA sequence: TGTGCCAGCAGCCTCGGGAGGGCAGATACGCAGTATTTT. Translated, it gives CASSLGRADTQYF.

This clone came up once. The chain links TRBV27 to TRBJ2-7; D possibly corresponds to TRBD1 (6 bases). CDR3 length: 11 residues. Between the trimmed V and J ends, which lost 9 bases and 5 bases, there was a span of 11 bases. The germline V gene encodes CDR1 MNHEY and CDR2 SMNVEV (reference sequence). CDR3 loop: CASTQGNEQYF. The CDR3 nucleotides are TGTGCCAGTACTCAGGGGAACGAGCAGTACTTC.

The chain carries TRBV7-6 and TRBJ2-3; the match to TRBD1 covers 8 bases. This CDR3 contains 16 residues. The ends lost 6 bases at V and 3 bases at J; junction bases unmatched: 11. CDR1 and CDR2 from the germline V gene are SGHVS and FNYEAQ. CDR3 amino acids: CASSSGRTGRTDTQYF. The CDR3 DNA is TGTGCCAGCAGTTCGGGCCGGACAGGGAGGACAGATACGCAGTATTTT.

V is TRBV7-9 and J is TRBJ1-2; no reliable D call. Trimming left V 3 bases short and J 6 bases short, with 8 bases between. The CDR3 is 12 residues long. In germline, CDR1 is SEHNR, CDR2 FQNEAQ (reference sequence). CDR3 DNA sequence: TGTGCCAGCAGCTTGGGTAGCGATGGCTACACCTTC. Translated, it gives CASSLGSDGYTF. The variable domain in full, completed from reference TRBV7-9 and TRBJ1-2, reads DTGVSQNPRHKITKRGQNVTFRCDPISEHNRLYWYRQTLGQGPEFLTYFQNEAQLEKSRLLSDRFSAERPKGSFSTLEIQRTEQGDSAMYLCASSLGSDGYTFGSGTRLTVV.

This chain uses TRBV18 with TRBJ1-1; 7 nucleotides line up with TRBD1. The CDR3 runs 17 residues. With 6 bases clipped from V and 2 bases from J, the junction kept 15 bases outside the gene matches. CDR1 and CDR2 (germline): KGHSH, LQKENI. DNA of the CDR3: TGTGCCAGCTCCCTGTGGTCCCCCGACAGGGAAAACACTGAAGCTTTCTTT. It translates to CASSLWSPDRENTEAFF. Using reference TRBV18 and TRBJ1-1 for the parts outside the CDR3, the full variable domain is NAGVMQNPRHLVRRRGQEARLRCSPMKGHSHVYWYRQLPEEGLKFMVYLQKENIIDESGMPKERFSAEFPKEGPSILRIQQVVRGDSAAYFCASSLWSPDRENTEAFFGQGTRLTVV.

This clone was seen only once. The rearrangement joins TRBV7-3 to TRBJ2-1, with 9 bases fitting TRBD2. V was pared by 4 bases and J by 0 bases, with 4 bases of the junction left unmatched. Germline assignment: CDR1 SGHTA and CDR2 FQGTGA. The CDR3 is 16 residues long. CDR3 protein: CASSSLAGSSYNEQFF. The CDR3 DNA is TGTGCCAGCAGCTCCCTAGCGGGAAGCTCCTACAATGAGCAGTTCTTC.

The rearrangement uses TRBV11-2 and TRBJ2-7; TRBD1 aligns across 9 bases. The J segment lost 4 bases and the V segment lost 5 bases, leaving 12 bases of the junction unmatched. The CDR3 length is 16 residues. Germline assignment: CDR1 SGHAT and CDR2 FQNNGV. CDR3 DNA sequence: TGTGCCAGCAGCCGCATAAGGACAGGGGATATGTACGAGCAGTACTTC. The encoded protein is CASSRIRTGDMYEQYF.

This chain joins TRBV5-1 and TRBJ1-2; possible D gene TRBD1, 6 bases. V was shortened by 2 bases and J by 2 bases, with 7 bases between the two germline ends. Germline V gene sequence: CDR1 SGHRS, CDR2 YFSETQ. The CDR3 consists of 13 residues. CDR3 sequence: CASSLQGNYGYTF. CDR3 sequence (DNA): TGCGCCAGCAGCTTACAGGGAAACTATGGCTACACCTTC.

The chain is built from TRBV6-6 and TRBJ1-1; 9 bases map to TRBD1. With 6 bases clipped from V and 5 bases from J, the junction kept 7 bases outside the gene matches. This CDR3 is built from 14 residues. Germline V lookup: CDR1 MNHNY, CDR2 SVGAGI (reference sequence). Here the CDR3 DNA reads TGTGCCAGCAGCCAAAGACAGGGGGGTACTGAAGCTTTCTTT. Translation gives CASSQRQGGTEAFF.

In this sample, this clone turned up many times. The V gene is TRBV29-1, the J gene TRBJ2-2; weak D call: TRBD1 (5 bases). The CDR3 is 13 residues long. Germline CDR1 reads SQVTM; CDR2 reads ANQGSEA. Trimming shortened V by 2 bases and J by 1 base, and 5 bases separated the two germline ends. CDR3 sequence (DNA): TGCAGCGTTGAACAGGGGAACACCGGGGAGCTGTTTTTT. Its translation is CSVEQGNTGELFF.